The clone carrying this T cell receptor beta chain has just one count. These data originate in a study of blood T cell repertoires in COVID-19. Study context: COVID-19 samples from acute and convalescent phases originated in the United States, Italy and Spain.

The V gene end was trimmed by 3 bases and the J gene end by 10 bases; junction bases not matched to a gene: 2. CDR1 is SGHTA and CDR2 is FQGNSA in the germline V gene. CDR3 size: 11 residues. TCRdb's table, derived via immunoSEQ multiplex PCR, lists solely in-frame clones and lacks some. The sample holds around 400,000 clones, about 89% seen once. Sample: peripheral blood. The V gene is TRBV7-2, the J gene TRBJ2-7; TRBD1 aligns across 8 bases. The sequence derives from an older woman with COVID-19, enrolled during active disease. This CDR3 is CASSFGQGQYF. CDR3 in DNA: TGTGCCAGCAGCTTCGGACAGGGCCAGTACTTC.